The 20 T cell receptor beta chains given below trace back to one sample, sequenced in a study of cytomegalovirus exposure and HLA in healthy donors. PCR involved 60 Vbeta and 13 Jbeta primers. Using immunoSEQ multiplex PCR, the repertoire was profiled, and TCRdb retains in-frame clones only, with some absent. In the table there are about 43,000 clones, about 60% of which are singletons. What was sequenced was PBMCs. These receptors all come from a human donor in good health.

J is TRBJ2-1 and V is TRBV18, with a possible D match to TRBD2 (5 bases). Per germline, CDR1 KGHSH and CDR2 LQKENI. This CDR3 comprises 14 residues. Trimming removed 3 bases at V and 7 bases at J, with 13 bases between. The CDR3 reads CASSPTAEGNEQFF. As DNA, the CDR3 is TGTGCCAGCTCACCCACCGCCGAGGGTAATGAGCAGTTCTTC.

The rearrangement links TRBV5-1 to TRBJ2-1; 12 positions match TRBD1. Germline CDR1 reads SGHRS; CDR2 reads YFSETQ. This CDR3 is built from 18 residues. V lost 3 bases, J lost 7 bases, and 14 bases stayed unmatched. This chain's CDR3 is CASSWTNNRDRGLNEQFF. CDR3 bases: TGCGCCAGCAGCTGGACCAATAACCGGGACAGGGGGCTTAATGAGCAGTTCTTC.

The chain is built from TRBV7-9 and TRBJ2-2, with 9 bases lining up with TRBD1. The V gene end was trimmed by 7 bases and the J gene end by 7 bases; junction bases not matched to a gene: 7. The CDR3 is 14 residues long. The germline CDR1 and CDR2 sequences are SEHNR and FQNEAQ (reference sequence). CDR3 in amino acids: CASTPGTGHGELFF. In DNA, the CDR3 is TGTGCCAGCACCCCCGGGACAGGGCACGGGGAGCTGTTTTTT. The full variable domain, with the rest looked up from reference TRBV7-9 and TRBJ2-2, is DTGVSQNPRHKITKRGQNVTFRCDPISEHNRLYWYRQTLGQGPEFLTYFQNEAQLEKSRLLSDRFSAERPKGSFSTLEIQRTEQGDSAMYLCASTPGTGHGELFFGEGSRLTVL.

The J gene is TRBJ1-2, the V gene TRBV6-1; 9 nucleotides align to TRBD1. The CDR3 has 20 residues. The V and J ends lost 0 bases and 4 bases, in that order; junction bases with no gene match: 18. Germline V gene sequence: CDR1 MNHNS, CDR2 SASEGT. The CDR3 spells CASSEALRDRANPSRYGYTF. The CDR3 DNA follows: TGTGCCAGCAGTGAAGCGCTTCGGGACAGGGCCAACCCGTCGCGCTATGGCTACACCTTC.

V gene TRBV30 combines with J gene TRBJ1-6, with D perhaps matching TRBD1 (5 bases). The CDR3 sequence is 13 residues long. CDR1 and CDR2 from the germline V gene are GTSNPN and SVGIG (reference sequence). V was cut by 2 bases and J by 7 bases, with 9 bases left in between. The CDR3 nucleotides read TGTGCCTGGAGTATACAGGCCAATTCACCCCTCCACTTT. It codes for CAWSIQANSPLHF.

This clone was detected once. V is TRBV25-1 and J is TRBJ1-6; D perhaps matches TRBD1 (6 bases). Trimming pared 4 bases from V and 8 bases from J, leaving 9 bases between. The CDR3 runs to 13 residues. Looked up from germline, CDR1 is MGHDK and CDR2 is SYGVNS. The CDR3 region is CASSGAGDSPLHF. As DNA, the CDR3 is TGTGCCAGCAGTGGCGCAGGGGATTCACCCCTCCACTTT.

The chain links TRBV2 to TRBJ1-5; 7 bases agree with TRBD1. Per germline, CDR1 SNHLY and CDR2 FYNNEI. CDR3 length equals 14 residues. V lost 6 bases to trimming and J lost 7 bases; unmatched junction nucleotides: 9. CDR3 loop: CASRAGGSVQPQHF. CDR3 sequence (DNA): TGTGCCAGCAGGGCAGGGGGGTCGGTCCAGCCCCAGCATTTT.

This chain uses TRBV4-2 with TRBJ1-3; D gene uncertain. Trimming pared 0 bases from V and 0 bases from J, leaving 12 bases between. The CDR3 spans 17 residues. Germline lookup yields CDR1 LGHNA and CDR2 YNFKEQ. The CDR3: CASSQDREPDSGNTIYF. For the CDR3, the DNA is TGTGCCAGCAGCCAAGATAGGGAGCCTGACTCTGGAAACACCATATATTTT.

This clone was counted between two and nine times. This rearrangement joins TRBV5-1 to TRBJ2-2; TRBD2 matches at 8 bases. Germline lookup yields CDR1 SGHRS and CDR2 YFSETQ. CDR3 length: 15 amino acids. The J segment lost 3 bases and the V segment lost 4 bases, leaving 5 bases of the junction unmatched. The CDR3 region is CASSLTSGYTGELFF. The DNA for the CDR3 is TGCGCCAGCAGCCTAACTAGCGGTTACACCGGGGAGCTGTTTTTT.

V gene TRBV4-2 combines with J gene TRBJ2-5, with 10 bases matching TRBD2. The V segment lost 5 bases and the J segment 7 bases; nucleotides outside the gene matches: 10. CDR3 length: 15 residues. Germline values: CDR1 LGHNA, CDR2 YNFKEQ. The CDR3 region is CASSAGTSEARTQYF. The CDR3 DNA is TGTGCCAGCAGCGCCGGGACTAGCGAGGCCCGGACCCAGTACTTC.

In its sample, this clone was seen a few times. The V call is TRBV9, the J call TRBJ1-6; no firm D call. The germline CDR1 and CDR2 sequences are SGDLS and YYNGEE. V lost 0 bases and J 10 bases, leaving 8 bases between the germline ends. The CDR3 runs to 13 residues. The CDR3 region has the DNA TGTGCCAGCAGCGTAGAGGGAGAATCACCCCTCCACTTT. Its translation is CASSVEGESPLHF.

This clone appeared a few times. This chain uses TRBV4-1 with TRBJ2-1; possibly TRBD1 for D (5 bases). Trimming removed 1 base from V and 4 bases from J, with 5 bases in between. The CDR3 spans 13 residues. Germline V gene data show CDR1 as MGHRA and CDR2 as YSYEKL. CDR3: CASSQGQYNEQFF. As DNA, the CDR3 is TGCGCCAGCAGCCAAGGACAGTACAATGAGCAGTTCTTC.

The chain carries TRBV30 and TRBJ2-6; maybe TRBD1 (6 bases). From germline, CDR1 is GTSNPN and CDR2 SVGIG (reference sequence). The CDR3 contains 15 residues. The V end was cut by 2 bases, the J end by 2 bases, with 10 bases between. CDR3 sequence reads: CAWSPGQTGANVLTF. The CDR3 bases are TGTGCCTGGAGTCCTGGACAGACTGGGGCCAACGTCCTGACTTTC. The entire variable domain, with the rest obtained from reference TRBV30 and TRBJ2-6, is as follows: SQTIHQWPATLVQPVGSPLSLECTVEGTSNPNLYWYRQAAGRGLQLLFYSVGIGQISSEVPQNLSASRPQDRQFILSSKKLLLSDSGFYLCAWSPGQTGANVLTFGAGSRLTVL.

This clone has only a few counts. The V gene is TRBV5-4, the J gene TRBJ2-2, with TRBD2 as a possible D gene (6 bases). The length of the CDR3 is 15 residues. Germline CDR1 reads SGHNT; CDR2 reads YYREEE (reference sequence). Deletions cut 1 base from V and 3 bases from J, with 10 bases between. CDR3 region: CASSLPPGDTGELFF. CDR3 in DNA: TGTGCCAGCAGCTTGCCCCCGGGGGACACCGGGGAGCTGTTTTTT. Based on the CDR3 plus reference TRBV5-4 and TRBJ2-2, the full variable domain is ETGVTQSPTHLIKTRGQQVTLRCSSQSGHNTVSWYQQALGQGPQFIFQYYREEENGRGNFPPRFSGLQFPNYSSELNVNALELDDSALYLCASSLPPGDTGELFFGEGSRLTVL.

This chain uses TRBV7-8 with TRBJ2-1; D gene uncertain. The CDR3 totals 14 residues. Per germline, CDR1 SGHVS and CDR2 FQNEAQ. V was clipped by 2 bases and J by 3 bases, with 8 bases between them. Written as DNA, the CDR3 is TGTGCCAGCAGCTTAAGTAGAAGCTACAATGAGCAGTTCTTC. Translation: CASSLSRSYNEQFF.

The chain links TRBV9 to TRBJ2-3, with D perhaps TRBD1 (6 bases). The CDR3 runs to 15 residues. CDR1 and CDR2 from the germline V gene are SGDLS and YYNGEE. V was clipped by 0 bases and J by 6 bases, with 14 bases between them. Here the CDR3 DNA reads TGTGCCAGCAGCGTAGGCAGCAGGGGCCGGGATACGCAGTATTTT. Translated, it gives CASSVGSRGRDTQYF.

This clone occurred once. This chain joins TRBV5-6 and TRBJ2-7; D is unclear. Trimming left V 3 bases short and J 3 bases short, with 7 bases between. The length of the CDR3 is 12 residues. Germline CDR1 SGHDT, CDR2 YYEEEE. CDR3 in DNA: TGTGCCAGCAGCTCTGACTTCTACGAGCAGTACTTC. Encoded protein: CASSSDFYEQYF.

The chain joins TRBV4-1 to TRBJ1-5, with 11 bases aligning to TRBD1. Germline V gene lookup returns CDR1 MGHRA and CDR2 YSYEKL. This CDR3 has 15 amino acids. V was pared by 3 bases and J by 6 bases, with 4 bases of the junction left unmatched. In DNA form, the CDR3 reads TGCGCCAGCAGCCATATGGGGACAGGGGGTCAGCCCCAGCATTTT. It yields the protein CASSHMGTGGQPQHF.

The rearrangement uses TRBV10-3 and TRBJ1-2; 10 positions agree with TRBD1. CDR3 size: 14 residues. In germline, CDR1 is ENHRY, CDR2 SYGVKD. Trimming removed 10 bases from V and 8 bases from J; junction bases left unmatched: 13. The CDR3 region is CATSGTGDLGGYTF. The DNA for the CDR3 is TGTGCCACCTCCGGGACAGGGGATTTGGGCGGCTACACCTTC.

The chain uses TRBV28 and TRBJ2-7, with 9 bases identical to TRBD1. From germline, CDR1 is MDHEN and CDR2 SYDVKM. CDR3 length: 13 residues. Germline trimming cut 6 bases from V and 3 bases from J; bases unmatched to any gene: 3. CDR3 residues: CASRSGQGYEQYF. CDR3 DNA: TGTGCCAGCAGGTCGGGACAGGGCTACGAGCAGTACTTC.